The 22 T cell receptor beta chains below come from one sample, sequenced in a study of CD8 T cells in ankylosing spondylitis. TCRdb reanalysed the 5' RACE reads using MiXCR and keeps one entry per CDR3 protein. The repertoire holds around 75,000 distinct CDR3 sequences, with 5.3% as singletons. The sample was blood, either unsorted or a sorted T cell fraction (not recorded which). The origin of the receptors is a male donor with ankylosing spondylitis or in good health (not recorded which).

V is TRBV6-2 or TRBV6-3 and J is TRBJ2-7, with 7 bases lining up with TRBD1. From germline, CDR1 is MNHEY and CDR2 SVGEGT. The CDR3 spans 14 residues. V was pared by 7 bases and J by 4 bases, with 10 bases of the junction left unmatched. The chain's CDR3 is CASKIGDSRYEQYF. CDR3 in DNA: TGTGCCAGCAAAATAGGGGACAGCCGTTACGAGCAGTACTTC.

V and J are TRBV12-3 or TRBV12-4 and TRBJ2-5, with TRBD2 as a possible D gene (6 bases). Deletions cut 6 bases from V and 5 bases from J, with 13 bases between. The CDR3 is made up of 13 amino acids. The CDR3 DNA sequence: TGTGCCAGCAGGGAGTTCGGAGGGGAGACCCAGTACTTC. This codes for CASREFGGETQYF.

V usage is TRBV7-9 and J usage is TRBJ1-5; D unresolved. The CDR3 is made up of 12 amino acids. The V end lost 5 bases, the J end lost 9 bases, and 11 bases lay between the germline ends. CDR1 and CDR2 (germline): SEHNR, FQNEAQ (reference sequence). In nucleotides, the CDR3 is TGTGCCAGCAGCCTACAATTCGGGCCCCAGCATTTT. Translated, it gives CASSLQFGPQHF. Full variable domain (remainder filled in from reference TRBV7-9 and TRBJ1-5): DTGVSQNPRHKITKRGQNVTFRCDPISEHNRLYWYRQTLGQGPEFLTYFQNEAQLEKSRLLSDRFSAERPKGSFSTLEIQRTEQGDSAMYLCASSLQFGPQHFGDGTRLSIL.

Of note for this clonotype: A read error may produce the germline difference seen at one junction end. J is TRBJ2-5 and V is TRBV18; TRBD1 agrees at 9 bases. Germline values: CDR1 KGHSH, CDR2 LQKENI. The CDR3 has 14 residues. In DNA form, the CDR3 reads TGTACCAGCTCACCACGGACAGGGGTAGAGACCCAGTACTTC. Its protein product is CTSSPRTGVETQYF.

This clonotype appeared many times. J is TRBJ1-3 and V is TRBV12-3 or TRBV12-4, with D uncertain. The CDR3 consists of 14 residues. Trimming shortened V by 2 bases and J by 9 bases, and 14 bases separated the two germline ends. Here the CDR3 reads CASSLSVSGGTIYF. The CDR3 DNA sequence: TGTGCCAGCAGTTTATCGGTTTCGGGAGGCACCATATATTTT.

This clonotype was seen many times. The V and J genes are TRBV5-1 and TRBJ2-7; TRBD1 or TRBD2 may be the D gene (5 bases each). V lost 4 bases and J lost 3, with 14 bases in between. The CDR3 has 14 amino acids. Germline assignment: CDR1 SGHRS and CDR2 YFSETQ. As DNA, the CDR3 is TGCGCCAGCAGCCCAACACCGGGGCACTACGAGCAGTACTTC. Its protein is CASSPTPGHYEQYF.

Many counts were recorded for this clonotype. This sequence joins TRBV11-1 and TRBJ2-3, with 7 bases matching TRBD1. With 5 bases clipped from V and 0 bases from J, the junction kept 8 bases outside the gene matches. The germline V gene has CDR1 SGHAT and CDR2 FQDESV (reference sequence). The CDR3 is made up of 16 amino acids. The CDR3 DNA sequence: TGTGCCAGCAGCCCTACGGGACAGCTGAGCACAGATACGCAGTATTTT. Its protein product is CASSPTGQLSTDTQYF.

In this sample, this clonotype turned up a few times. This chain joins TRBV6-2 or TRBV6-3 and TRBJ2-5; 9 nucleotides match TRBD2. The CDR3 has 19 amino acids. V lost 7 bases and J lost 5; bases outside the gene matches: 23. Germline loops: CDR1 MNHEY, CDR2 SVGEGT. CDR3 region: CASNSLPPGLAPLGETQYF. The CDR3 region has the DNA TGTGCCAGCAACTCCCTCCCTCCGGGACTAGCTCCTCTTGGTGAGACCCAGTACTTC.

This clonotype occurred many times. With a much larger clone just one base away, this may be a read error. The rearrangement joins TRBV4-2 to TRBJ1-5, with D hard to call. The germline V gene has CDR1 LGHNA and CDR2 YNFKEQ. The CDR3 runs 17 residues. Here the CDR3 reads CASSQGAGVDSNQPHHF. The CDR3 DNA sequence: TGTGCCAGCAGCCAAGGCGCTGGGGTTGATAGCAATCAGCCCCATCATTTT.

The chain recombines TRBV5-1 with TRBJ1-6; 10 bases fit TRBD1. Germline CDR1 SGHRS, CDR2 YFSETQ. The CDR3 sequence is 14 residues long. Trimming cost V 4 bases and J 7 bases; bases outside gene matches: 2. This chain's CDR3 is CASSGTGANSPLHF. As DNA, the CDR3 is TGCGCCAGCAGCGGGACAGGGGCAAATTCACCCCTCCACTTT. Full variable domain (missing parts from reference TRBV5-1 and TRBJ1-6): KAGVTQTPRYLIKTRGQQVTLSCSPISGHRSVSWYQQTPGQGLQFLFEYFSETQRNKGNFPGRFSGRQFSNSRSEMNVSTLELGDSALYLCASSGTGANSPLHFGNGTRLTVT.

This clonotype was counted ten times or more. This chain uses TRBV18 with TRBJ1-1, with 7 bases identical to TRBD1. This CDR3 comprises 15 residues. Unmatched junction bases numbered 6, after V lost 3 bases and J lost 2 bases. Germline V gives CDR1 KGHSH, CDR2 LQKENI. The CDR3 DNA reads as TGTGCCAGCTCACCGGCTACAGGGGACAACACTGAAGCTTTCTTT. This gives the protein CASSPATGDNTEAFF.

The table lists this clonotype with many counts. The rearrangement links TRBV7-9 to TRBJ1-6; D is ambiguous. Between the trimmed V and J ends, which lost 11 bases and 8 bases, there was a span of 16 bases. The CDR3 length is 13 residues. Germline V lookup: CDR1 SEHNR, CDR2 FQNEAQ (reference sequence). CDR3 residues: CASAIAGDSPLHF. In DNA form, the CDR3 reads TGTGCCTCCGCGATTGCAGGTGATTCACCCCTCCACTTT. Combining the CDR3 with reference TRBV7-9 and TRBJ1-6 gives the whole variable domain DTGVSQNPRHKITKRGQNVTFRCDPISEHNRLYWYRQTLGQGPEFLTYFQNEAQLEKSRLLSDRFSAERPKGSFSTLEIQRTEQGDSAMYLCASAIAGDSPLHFGNGTRLTVT.

The table lists this clonotype with many counts. The chain couples TRBV20-1 to TRBJ1-3, with TRBD1 as a possible D gene (6 bases). The germline gives CDR1 DFQATT, CDR2 SNEGSKA (reference sequence). The CDR3 loop spans 12 amino acids. The ends were cut back, 7 bases at V and 4 bases at J, with 11 bases in the middle. CDR3 sequence: CSVMGAGNTIYF. As DNA, the CDR3 is TGCAGTGTAATGGGGGCAGGAAACACCATATATTTT.

The CDR3 DNA reads TGCAGCGTTGAAGAGGGGTCGAACACCATATATTTT. This translates into CSVEEGSNTIYF. This chain joins TRBV29-1 and TRBJ1-3; no definite D call. The CDR3 extends over 12 amino acids. Trimming pared 0 bases from V and 7 bases from J, leaving 7 bases between. Germline CDR1 is SQVTM and CDR2 is ANQGSEA.

There are many counts of this clonotype. The chain recombines TRBV6-5 with TRBJ1-6; D uncertain. The CDR3 length is 15 residues. Germline values: CDR1 MNHEY, CDR2 SVGAGI. V shed 0 bases and J shed 9 bases, with 12 bases lying between them. The CDR3 sequence is CASSYSTIATSPLHF. CDR3 sequence (DNA): TGTGCCAGCAGTTACTCAACAATAGCGACTTCACCCCTCCACTTT.

The table lists this clonotype with a few counts. The CDR3 region has the DNA TGTGCCAGCAGTCGTACAGGGGGGGCGCAAGACTATGGCTACACCTTC. It is translated as CASSRTGGAQDYGYTF. The rearrangement uses TRBV9 and TRBJ1-2; 8 bases agree with TRBD1. This CDR3 is 16 amino acids long. After removal of 5 bases from V and 3 bases from J, the junction contained 12 bases not matched to a gene. Germline V CDR1 and CDR2: SGDLS, YYNGEE.

This clonotype was observed at least ten times. The V and J genes are TRBV20-1 and TRBJ2-1; TRBD2 might be the D (6 bases). Germline CDR1 is DFQATT and CDR2 is SNEGSKA (reference sequence). This CDR3 is 14 amino acids long. V was clipped by 6 bases and J by 0 bases, with 12 bases between them. CDR3 bases: TGCAGTGCCCCGGGGGAAAGCTCCTACAATGAGCAGTTCTTC. Encoded protein: CSAPGESSYNEQFF.

This clonotype was recorded many times. The chain links TRBV6-2 or TRBV6-3 to TRBJ2-7, with unresolved D. There are 16 residues in the CDR3. V lost 5 bases to trimming and J lost 0 bases, with 17 bases between them. CDR1 is MNHEY, CDR2 SVGEGT, per germline. The CDR3 DNA sequence: TGTGCCAGCAGTAATACCCATACTTGGAGCTCCTACGAGCAGTACTTC. Protein sequence: CASSNTHTWSSYEQYF.

This clonotype has at least ten counts. The chain carries TRBV7-3 and TRBJ2-5, with 11 bases fitting TRBD2. The CDR3 contains 15 residues. Trimming removed 3 bases from V and 1 base from J; junction bases left unmatched: 1. Germline-derived CDR1 and CDR2 are SGHTA and FQGTGA. The CDR3 loop reads CASSFSGGAQETQYF. The CDR3 bases are TGTGCCAGCAGCTTTAGCGGGGGGGCCCAAGAGACCCAGTACTTC.

This clonotype was counted many times. This chain uses TRBV2 with TRBJ2-7, with D possibly TRBD1 on 6 matching bases. Deletions cut 5 bases from V and 0 bases from J, with 11 bases between. Germline CDR1 is SNHLY and CDR2 is FYNNEI. The CDR3 loop spans 14 amino acids. CDR3 loop: CASSRTESSYEQYF. In DNA, the CDR3 is TGTGCCAGCAGTCGGACAGAGAGCTCCTACGAGCAGTACTTC. The whole variable domain, remainder taken from reference TRBV2 and TRBJ2-7, is EPEVTQTPSHQVTQMGQEVILRCVPISNHLYFYWYRQILGQKVEFLVSFYNNEISEKSEIFDDQFSVERPDGSNFTLKIRSTKLEDSAMYFCASSRTESSYEQYFGPGTRLTVT.

This clonotype showed up many times. The rearrangement links TRBV12-3 or TRBV12-4 to TRBJ2-3; 9 nucleotides line up with TRBD1. CDR3 length: 17 residues. The J segment lost 2 bases and the V segment lost 8 bases, leaving 14 bases of the junction unmatched. CDR3: CASDGQGPLQDTDTQYF. The CDR3 DNA reads TGTGCCAGCGACGGACAGGGGCCCCTTCAAGACACAGATACGCAGTATTTT.

Ten or more counts support this clonotype. The chain joins TRBV5-1 to TRBJ1-2; D may be TRBD1 (5 bases). The CDR3 has 14 residues. With 2 bases removed from V and 7 bases from J, the gap between germline ends came to 15 bases. CDR1 is SGHRS and CDR2 is YFSETQ in the germline V gene. CDR3 DNA sequence: TGCGCCAGCAGCTTCGACAGTTCAAATGTTGGCTACACCTTC. It specifies CASSFDSSNVGYTF.